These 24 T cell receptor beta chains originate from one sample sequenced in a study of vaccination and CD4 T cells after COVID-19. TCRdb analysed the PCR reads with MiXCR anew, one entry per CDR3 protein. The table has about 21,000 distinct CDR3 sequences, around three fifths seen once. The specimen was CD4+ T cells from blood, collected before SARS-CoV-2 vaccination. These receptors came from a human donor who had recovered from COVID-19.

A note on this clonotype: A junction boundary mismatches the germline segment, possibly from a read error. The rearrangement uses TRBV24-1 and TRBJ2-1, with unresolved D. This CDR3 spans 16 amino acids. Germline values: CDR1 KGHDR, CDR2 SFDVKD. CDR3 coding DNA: TGTACCACCAGTGATCCAGCATCTTACTCCTACAATGAGCAGTTCTTC. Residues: CTTSDPASYSYNEQFF.

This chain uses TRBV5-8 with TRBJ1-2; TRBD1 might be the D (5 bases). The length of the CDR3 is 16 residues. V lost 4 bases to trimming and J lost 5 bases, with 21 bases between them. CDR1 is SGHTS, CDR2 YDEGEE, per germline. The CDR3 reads CASSPPAEGQGYGYTF. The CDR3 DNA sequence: TGTGCCAGCAGCCCGCCCGCAGAAGGGCAGGGTTATGGCTACACCTTC. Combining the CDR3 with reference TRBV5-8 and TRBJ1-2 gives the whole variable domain EAGVTQSPTHLIKTRGQQATLRCSPISGHTSVYWYQQALGLGLQFLLWYDEGEERNRGNFPPRFSGRQFPNYSSELNVNALELEDSALYLCASSPPAEGQGYGYTFGSGTRLTVV.

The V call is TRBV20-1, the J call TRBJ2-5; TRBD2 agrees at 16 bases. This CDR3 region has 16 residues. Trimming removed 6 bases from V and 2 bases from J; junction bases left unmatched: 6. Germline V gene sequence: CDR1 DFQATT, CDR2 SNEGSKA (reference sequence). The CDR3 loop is CSAGTSGRGGQETQYF. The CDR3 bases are TGCAGTGCCGGGACTAGCGGGAGGGGTGGGCAAGAGACCCAGTACTTC.

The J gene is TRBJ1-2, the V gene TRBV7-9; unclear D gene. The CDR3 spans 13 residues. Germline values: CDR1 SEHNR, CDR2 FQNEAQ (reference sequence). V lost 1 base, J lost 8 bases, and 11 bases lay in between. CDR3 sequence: CASSLVSPGGYTF. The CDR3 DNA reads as TGTGCCAGCAGCTTAGTCTCACCGGGGGGCTACACCTTC.

CDR3 protein: CSAAGQFYGYTF. As DNA, the CDR3 is TGCAGTGCCGCTGGACAGTTCTATGGCTACACCTTC. This sequence joins TRBV20-1 and TRBJ1-2; maybe TRBD1 (6 bases). Germline-derived CDR1 and CDR2 are DFQATT and SNEGSKA (reference sequence). The CDR3 runs to 12 residues. Trimming cost V 6 bases and J 4 bases, with 12 bases left between them.

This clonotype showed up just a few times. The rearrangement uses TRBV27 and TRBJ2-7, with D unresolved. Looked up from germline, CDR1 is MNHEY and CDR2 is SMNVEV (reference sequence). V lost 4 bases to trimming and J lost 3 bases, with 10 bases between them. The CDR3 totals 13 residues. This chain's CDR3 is CASSYRLNYEQYF. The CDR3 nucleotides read TGTGCCAGCAGTTACCGACTCAACTACGAGCAGTACTTC.

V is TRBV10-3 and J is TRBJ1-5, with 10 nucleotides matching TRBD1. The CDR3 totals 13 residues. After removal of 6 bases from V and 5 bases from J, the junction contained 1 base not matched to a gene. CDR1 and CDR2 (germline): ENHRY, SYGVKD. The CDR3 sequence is CAISGTGDQPQHF. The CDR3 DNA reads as TGTGCCATCAGCGGGACAGGGGATCAGCCCCAGCATTTT.

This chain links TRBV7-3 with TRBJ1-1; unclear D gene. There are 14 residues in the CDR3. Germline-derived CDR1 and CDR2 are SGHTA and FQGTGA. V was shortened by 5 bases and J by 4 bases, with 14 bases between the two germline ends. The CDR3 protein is CASSPHRDSTEAFF. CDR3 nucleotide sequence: TGTGCCAGCAGCCCTCACAGAGACTCCACTGAAGCTTTCTTT.

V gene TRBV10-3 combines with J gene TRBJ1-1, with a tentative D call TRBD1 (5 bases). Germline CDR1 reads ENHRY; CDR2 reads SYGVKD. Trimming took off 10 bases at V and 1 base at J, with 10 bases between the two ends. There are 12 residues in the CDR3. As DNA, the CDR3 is TGTGCCACCAGAACAGGGAACACTGAAGCTTTCTTT. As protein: CATRTGNTEAFF.

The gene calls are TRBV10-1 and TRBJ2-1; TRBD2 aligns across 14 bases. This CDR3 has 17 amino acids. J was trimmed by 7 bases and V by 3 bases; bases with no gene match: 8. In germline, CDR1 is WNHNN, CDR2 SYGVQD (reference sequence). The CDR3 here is CASSDLTSGRARNEQFF. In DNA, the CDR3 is TGCGCCAGCAGTGACTTGACTAGCGGGAGGGCCAGGAATGAGCAGTTCTTC.

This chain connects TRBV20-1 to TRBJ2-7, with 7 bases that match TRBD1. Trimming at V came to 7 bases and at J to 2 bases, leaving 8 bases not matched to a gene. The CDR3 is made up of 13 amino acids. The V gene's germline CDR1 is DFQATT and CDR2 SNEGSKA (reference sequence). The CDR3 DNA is TGCAGTGGCCGGGACAGAGTCACCTACGAGCAGTACTTC. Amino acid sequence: CSGRDRVTYEQYF.

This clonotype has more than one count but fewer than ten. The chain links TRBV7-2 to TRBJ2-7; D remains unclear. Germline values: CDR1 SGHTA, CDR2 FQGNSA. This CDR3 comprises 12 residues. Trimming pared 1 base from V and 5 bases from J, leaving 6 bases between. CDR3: CASSLGVNEQYF. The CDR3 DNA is TGTGCCAGCAGCTTAGGAGTGAACGAGCAGTACTTC.

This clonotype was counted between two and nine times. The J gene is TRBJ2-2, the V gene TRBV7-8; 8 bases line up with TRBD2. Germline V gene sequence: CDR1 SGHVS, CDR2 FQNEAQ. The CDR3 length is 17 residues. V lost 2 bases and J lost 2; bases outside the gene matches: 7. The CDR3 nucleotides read TGTGCCAGCAGCTTAAGGTTTAGCGGGATTAACACCGGGGAGCTGTTTTTT. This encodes CASSLRFSGINTGELFF.

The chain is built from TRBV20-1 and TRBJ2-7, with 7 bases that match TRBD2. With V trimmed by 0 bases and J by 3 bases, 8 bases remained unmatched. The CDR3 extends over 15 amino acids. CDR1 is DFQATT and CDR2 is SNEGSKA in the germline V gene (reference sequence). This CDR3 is CSARDGGRGNYEQYF. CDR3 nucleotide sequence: TGCAGTGCTAGAGATGGCGGGAGAGGGAACTACGAGCAGTACTTC.

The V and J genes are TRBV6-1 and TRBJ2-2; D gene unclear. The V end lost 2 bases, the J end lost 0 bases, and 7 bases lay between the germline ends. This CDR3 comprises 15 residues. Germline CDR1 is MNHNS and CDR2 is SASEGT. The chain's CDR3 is CASSERTANTGELFF. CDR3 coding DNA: TGTGCCAGCAGTGAACGTACAGCGAACACCGGGGAGCTGTTTTTT.

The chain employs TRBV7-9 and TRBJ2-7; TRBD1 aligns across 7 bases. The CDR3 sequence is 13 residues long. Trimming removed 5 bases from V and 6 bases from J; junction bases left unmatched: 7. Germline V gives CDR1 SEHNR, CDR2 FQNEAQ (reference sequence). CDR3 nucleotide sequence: TGTGCCAGCAGCCTGACGACAGGGTCCGAGCAGTACTTC. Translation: CASSLTTGSEQYF.

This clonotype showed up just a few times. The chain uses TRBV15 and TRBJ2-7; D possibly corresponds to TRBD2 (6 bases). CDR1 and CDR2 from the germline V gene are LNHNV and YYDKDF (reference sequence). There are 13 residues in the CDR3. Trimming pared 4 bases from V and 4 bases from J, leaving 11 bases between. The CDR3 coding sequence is TGTGCCACCAGCACTGATAGCGGTTACGAGCAGTACTTC. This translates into CATSTDSGYEQYF.

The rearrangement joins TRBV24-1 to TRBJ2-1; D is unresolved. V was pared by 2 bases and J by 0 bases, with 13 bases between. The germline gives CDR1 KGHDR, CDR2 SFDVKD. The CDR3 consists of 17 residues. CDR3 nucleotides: TGTGCCACCAGTGATTCAGGCCACCCCAGCTCCTACAATGAGCAGTTCTTC. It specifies CATSDSGHPSSYNEQFF.

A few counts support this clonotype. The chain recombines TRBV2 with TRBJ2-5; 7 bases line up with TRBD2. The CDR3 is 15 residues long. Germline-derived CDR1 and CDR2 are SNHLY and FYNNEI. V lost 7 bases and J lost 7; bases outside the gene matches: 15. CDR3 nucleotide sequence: TGTGCCAGCAATTCCCAGGGCTCGGGGGGAGGGACCCAGTACTTC. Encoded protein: CASNSQGSGGGTQYF. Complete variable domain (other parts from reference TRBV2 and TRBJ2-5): EPEVTQTPSHQVTQMGQEVILRCVPISNHLYFYWYRQILGQKVEFLVSFYNNEISEKSEIFDDQFSVERPDGSNFTLKIRSTKLEDSAMYFCASNSQGSGGGTQYFGPGTRLLVL.

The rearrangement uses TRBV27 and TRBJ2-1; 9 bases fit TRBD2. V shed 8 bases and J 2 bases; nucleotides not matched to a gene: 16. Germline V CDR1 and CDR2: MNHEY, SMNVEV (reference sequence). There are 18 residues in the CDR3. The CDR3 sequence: CASALRMVAGEAYNEQFF. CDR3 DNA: TGTGCCAGCGCGCTGCGGATGGTAGCGGGAGAAGCCTACAATGAGCAGTTCTTC.

CDR3 bases: TGTGCCAGCAGTTACCGGGCCACCTACGAGCAGTACTTC. This translates into CASSYRATYEQYF. The J gene is TRBJ2-7, the V gene TRBV6-5; D call uncertain. V lost 2 bases and J 2 bases, leaving 7 bases between the germline ends. Per the germline V gene, CDR1 is MNHEY and CDR2 is SVGAGI. The CDR3 covers 13 residues.

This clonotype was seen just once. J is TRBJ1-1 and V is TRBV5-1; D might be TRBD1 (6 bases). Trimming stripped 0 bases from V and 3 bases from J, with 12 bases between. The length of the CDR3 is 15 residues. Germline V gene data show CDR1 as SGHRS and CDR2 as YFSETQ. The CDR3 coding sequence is TGCGCCAGCAGCTTGGGACAGGCATTGGACACTGAAGCTTTCTTT. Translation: CASSLGQALDTEAFF.

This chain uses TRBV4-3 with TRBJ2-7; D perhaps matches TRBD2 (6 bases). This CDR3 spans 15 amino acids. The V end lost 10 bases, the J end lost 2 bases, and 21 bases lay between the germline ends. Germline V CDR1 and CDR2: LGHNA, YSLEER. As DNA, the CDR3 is TGCGCCACCCCTCCCCTGACGGGAGCTACCTACGAGCAGTACTTC. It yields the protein CATPPLTGATYEQYF.

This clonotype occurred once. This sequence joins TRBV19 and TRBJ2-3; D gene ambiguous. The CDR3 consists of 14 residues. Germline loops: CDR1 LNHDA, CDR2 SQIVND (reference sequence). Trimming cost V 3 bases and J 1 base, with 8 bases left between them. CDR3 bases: TGTGCCAGTAGTATTGGGGTGGGCACAGATACGCAGTATTTT. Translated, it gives CASSIGVGTDTQYF.